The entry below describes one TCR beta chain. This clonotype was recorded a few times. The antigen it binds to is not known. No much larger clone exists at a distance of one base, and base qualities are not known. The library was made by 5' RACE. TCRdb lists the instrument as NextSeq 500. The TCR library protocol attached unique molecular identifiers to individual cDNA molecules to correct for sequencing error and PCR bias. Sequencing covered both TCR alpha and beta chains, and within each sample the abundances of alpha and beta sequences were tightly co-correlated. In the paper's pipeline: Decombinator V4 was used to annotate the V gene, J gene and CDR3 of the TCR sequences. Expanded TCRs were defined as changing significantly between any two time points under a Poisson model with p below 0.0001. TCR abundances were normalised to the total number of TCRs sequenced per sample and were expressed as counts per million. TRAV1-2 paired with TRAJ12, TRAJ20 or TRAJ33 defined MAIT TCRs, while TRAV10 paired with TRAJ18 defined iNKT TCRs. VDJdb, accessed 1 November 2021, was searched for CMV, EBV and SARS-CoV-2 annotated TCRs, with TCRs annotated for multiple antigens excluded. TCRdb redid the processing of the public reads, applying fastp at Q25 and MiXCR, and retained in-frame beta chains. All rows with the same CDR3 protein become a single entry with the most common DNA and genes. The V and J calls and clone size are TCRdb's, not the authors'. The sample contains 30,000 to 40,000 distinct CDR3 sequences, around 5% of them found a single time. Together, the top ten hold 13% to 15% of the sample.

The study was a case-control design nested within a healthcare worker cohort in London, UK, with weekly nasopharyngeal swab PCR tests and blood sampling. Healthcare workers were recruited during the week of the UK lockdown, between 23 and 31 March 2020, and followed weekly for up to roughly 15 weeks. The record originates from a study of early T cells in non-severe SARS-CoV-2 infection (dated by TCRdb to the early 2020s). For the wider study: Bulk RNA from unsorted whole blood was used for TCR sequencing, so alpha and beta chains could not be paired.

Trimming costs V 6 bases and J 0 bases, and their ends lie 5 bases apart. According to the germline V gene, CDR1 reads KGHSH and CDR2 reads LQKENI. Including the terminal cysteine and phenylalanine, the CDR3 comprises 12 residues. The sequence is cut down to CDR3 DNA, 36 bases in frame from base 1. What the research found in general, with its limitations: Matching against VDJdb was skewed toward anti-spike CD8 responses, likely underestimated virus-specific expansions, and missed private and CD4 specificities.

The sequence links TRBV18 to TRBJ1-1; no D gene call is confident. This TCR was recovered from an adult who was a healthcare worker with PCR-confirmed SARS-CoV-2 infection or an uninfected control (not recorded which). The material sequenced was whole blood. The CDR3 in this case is CASSPLNTEAFF. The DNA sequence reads TGTGCCAGCTCCCCCCTGAACACTGAAGCTTTCTTT.